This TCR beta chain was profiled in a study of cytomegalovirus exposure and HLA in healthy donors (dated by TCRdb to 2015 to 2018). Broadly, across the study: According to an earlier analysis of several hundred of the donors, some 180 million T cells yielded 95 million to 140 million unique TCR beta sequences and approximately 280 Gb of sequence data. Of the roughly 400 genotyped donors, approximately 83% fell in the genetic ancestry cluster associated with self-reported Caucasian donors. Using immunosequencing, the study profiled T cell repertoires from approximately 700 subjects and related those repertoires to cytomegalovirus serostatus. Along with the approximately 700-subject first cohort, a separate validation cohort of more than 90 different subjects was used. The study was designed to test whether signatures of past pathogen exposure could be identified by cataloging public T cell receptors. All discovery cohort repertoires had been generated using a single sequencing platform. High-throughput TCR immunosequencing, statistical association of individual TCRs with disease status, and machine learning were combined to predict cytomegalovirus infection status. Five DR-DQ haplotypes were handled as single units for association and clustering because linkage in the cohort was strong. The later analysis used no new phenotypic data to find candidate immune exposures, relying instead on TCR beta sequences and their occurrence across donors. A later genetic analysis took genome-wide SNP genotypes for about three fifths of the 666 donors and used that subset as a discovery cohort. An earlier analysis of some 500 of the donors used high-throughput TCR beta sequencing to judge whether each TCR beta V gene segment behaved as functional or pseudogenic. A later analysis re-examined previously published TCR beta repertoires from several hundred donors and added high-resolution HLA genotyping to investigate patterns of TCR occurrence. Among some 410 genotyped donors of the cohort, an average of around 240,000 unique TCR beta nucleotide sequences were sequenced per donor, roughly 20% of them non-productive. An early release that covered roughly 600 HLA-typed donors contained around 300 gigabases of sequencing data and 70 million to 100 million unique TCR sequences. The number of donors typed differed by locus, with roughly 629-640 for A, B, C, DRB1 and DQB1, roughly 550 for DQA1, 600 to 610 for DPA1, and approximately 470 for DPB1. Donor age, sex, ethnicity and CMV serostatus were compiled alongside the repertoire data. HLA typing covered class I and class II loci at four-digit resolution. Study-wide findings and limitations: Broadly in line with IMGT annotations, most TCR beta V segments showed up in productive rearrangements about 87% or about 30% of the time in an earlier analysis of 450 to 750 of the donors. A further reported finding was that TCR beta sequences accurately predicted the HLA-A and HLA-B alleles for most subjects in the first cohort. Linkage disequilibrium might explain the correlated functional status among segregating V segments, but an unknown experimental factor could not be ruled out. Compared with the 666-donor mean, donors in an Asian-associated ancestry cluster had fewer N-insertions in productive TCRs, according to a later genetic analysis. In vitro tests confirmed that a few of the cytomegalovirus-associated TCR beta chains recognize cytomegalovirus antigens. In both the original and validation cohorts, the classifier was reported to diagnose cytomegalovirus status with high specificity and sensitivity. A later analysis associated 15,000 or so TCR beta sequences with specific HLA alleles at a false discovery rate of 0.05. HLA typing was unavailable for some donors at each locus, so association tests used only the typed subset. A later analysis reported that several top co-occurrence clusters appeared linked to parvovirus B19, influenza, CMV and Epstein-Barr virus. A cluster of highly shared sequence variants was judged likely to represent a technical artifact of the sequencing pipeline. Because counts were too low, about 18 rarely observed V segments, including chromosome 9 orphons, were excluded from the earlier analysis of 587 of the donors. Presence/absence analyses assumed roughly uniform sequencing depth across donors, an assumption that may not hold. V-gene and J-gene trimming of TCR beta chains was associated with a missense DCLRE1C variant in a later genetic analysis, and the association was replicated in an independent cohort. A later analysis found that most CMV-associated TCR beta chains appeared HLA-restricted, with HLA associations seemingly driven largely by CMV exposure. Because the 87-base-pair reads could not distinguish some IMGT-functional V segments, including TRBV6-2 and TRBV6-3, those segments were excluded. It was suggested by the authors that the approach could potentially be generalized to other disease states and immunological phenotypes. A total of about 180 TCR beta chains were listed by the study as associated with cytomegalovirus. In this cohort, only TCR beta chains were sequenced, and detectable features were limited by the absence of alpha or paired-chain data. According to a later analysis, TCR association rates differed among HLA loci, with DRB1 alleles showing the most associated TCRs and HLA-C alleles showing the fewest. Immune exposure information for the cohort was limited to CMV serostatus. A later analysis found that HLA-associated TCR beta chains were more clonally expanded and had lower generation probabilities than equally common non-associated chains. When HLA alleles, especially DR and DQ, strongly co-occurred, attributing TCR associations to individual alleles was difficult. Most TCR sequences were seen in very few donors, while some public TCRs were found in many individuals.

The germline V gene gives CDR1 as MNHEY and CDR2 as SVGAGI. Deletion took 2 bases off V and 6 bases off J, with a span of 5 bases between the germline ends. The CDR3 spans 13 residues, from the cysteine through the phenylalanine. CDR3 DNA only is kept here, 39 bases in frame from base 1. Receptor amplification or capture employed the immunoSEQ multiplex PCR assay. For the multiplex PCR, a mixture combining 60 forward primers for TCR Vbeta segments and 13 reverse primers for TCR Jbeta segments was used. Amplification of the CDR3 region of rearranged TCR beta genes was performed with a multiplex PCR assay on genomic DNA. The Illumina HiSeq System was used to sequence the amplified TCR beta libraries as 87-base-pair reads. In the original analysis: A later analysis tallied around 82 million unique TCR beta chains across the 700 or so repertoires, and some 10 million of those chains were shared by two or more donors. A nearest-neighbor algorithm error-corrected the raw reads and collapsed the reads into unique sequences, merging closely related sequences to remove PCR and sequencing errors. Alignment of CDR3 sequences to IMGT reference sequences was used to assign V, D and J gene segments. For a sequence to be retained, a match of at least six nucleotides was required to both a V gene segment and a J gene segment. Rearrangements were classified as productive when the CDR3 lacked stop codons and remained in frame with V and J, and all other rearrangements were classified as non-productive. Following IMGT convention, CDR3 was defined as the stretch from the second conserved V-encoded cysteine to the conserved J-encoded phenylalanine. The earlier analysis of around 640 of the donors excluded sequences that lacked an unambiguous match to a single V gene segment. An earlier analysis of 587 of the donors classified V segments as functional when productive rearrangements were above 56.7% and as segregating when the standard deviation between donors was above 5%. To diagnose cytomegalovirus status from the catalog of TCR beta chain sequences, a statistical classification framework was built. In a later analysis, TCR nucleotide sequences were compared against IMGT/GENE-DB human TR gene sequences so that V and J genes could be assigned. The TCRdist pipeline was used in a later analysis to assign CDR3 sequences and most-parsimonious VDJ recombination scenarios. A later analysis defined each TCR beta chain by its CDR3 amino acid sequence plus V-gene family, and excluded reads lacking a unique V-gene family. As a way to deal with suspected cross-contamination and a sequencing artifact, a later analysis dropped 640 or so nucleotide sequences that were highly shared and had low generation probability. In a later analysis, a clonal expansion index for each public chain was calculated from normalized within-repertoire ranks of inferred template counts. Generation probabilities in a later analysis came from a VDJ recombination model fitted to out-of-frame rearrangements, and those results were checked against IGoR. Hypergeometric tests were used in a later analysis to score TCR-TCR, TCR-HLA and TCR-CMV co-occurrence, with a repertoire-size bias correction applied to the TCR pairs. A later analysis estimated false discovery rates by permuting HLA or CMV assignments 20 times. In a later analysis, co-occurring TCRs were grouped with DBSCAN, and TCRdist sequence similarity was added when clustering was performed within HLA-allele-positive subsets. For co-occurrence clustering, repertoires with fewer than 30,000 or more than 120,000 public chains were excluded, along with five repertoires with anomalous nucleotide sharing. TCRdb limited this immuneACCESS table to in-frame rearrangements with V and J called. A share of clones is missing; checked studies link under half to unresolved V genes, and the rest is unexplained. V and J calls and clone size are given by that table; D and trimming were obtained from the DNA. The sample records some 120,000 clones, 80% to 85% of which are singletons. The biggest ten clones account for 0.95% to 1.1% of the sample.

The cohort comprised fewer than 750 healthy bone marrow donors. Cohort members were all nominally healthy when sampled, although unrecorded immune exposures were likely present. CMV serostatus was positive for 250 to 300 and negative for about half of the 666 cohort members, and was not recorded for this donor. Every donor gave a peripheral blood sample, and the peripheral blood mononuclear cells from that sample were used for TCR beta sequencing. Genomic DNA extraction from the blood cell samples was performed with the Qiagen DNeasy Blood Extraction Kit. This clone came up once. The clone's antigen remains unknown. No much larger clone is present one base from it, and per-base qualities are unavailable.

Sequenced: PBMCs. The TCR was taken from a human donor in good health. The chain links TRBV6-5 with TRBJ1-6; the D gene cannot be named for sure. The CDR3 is CASSYHSNSPLHF. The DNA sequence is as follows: TGTGCCAGCAGTTACCACAGTAATTCACCCCTCCACTTT.